The entry below gives a single TCR beta chain sequence along with its context. The target antigen is unknown. The same CDR3 arises from other DNA sequences in this sample as well. Use of 60 Vbeta and 13 Jbeta primers characterized the PCR. Assay used: immunoSEQ multiplex PCR; TCRdb lists only in-frame clones, some missing. The sample has around 140,000 clones; approximately 80% are singletons. This sample is part of a study of cytomegalovirus exposure and HLA in healthy donors. Study findings and constraints: Per published reports, the classifier diagnosed cytomegalovirus status with high specificity and sensitivity.

This CDR3 contains 14 residues. The V gene lost 2 bases and the J gene lost 4 bases, with 9 bases spanning the gap. Looked up from germline, CDR1 is SGHTA and CDR2 is FQGNSA. Sequenced: PBMCs. The chain links TRBV7-2 to TRBJ1-3; possible D gene TRBD1, 5 bases. This TCR was sampled from a woman in her 40s in good health and CMV-seronegative. CDR3: CASSLRGTGNTIYF. DNA for the CDR3: TGTGCCAGCAGCTTAAGGGGAACCGGAAACACCATATATTTT.